This is a list of T cell receptor beta chains from one sample in a study of control samples from healthy donors and cancer patients. Repertoires were generated with immunoSEQ multiplex PCR, while TCRdb's copy carries only in-frame clones and drops some. The table shows more than 60,000 clones, with about 90% occurring only once. Sequenced input: PBMCs. The receptors stem from a man aged 55 to 70 with colorectal cancer. Both conserved end residues are part of each CDR3. Each record gives: J gene, V gene, clone size, CDR3 protein. Clone size is not always given. Where it is, it says once, few, many or a class for expanded clones.

j_call: TRBJ2-3; v_call: TRBV4-1; clone_size: NA; cdr3_aa: CASSRWGGGTDTQYF
j_call: TRBJ1-1; v_call: TRBV2; clone_size: NA; cdr3_aa: CASSPQGKAFF
j_call: TRBJ1-2; v_call: TRBV2; clone_size: NA; cdr3_aa: CASSVVTNYGYTF
j_call: TRBJ2-5; v_call: TRBV10-3; clone_size: NA; cdr3_aa: CATYSGSQETQYF
j_call: TRBJ1-5; v_call: TRBV11-3; clone_size: NA; cdr3_aa: CASRSRDSGYSNQPQHF
j_call: TRBJ1-3; v_call: TRBV18; clone_size: NA; cdr3_aa: CASSPPGSSGNTIYF
j_call: TRBJ1-4; v_call: TRBV7-9; clone_size: NA; cdr3_aa: CASSLQGVGFNEKLFF
j_call: TRBJ2-5; v_call: TRBV5-1; clone_size: NA; cdr3_aa: CASSFGTSQETQYF
j_call: TRBJ1-4; v_call: TRBV30; clone_size: NA; cdr3_aa: CAWSVPGRGNEKLFF
j_call: TRBJ2-3; v_call: TRBV7-9; clone_size: NA; cdr3_aa: CASRTDLTEGADTQYF
j_call: TRBJ1-4; v_call: TRBV11-3; clone_size: NA; cdr3_aa: CASSFTGTGQEKLFF
j_call: TRBJ2-6; v_call: TRBV7-9; clone_size: NA; cdr3_aa: CASSSLTVSGANVLTF
j_call: TRBJ1-6; v_call: TRBV4-3; clone_size: NA; cdr3_aa: CASSQGTLTGGYNSPLHF
j_call: TRBJ2-2; v_call: TRBV9; clone_size: NA; cdr3_aa: CASSVTGFGTGELFF
j_call: TRBJ2-7; v_call: TRBV9; clone_size: few; cdr3_aa: CASSGQVSYEQYF
j_call: TRBJ2-7; v_call: TRBV27; clone_size: NA; cdr3_aa: CASSLRVTYEQYF
j_call: TRBJ2-7; v_call: TRBV7-9; clone_size: few; cdr3_aa: CASSRFGTGFSSYEQYF
j_call: TRBJ2-1; v_call: TRBV7-2; clone_size: NA; cdr3_aa: CASSFPGLAGGLGEQFF
j_call: TRBJ2-7; v_call: TRBV9; clone_size: NA; cdr3_aa: CASSPLPQGEQYF
j_call: TRBJ2-7; v_call: TRBV19; clone_size: NA; cdr3_aa: CASSIGTGVSYEQYF
j_call: TRBJ2-2; v_call: TRBV18; clone_size: NA; cdr3_aa: CASSPQLAAGELFF
j_call: TRBJ1-2; v_call: TRBV5-6; clone_size: NA; cdr3_aa: CASSLGQYGYTF
j_call: TRBJ2-3; v_call: TRBV7-3; clone_size: once; cdr3_aa: CASSSRLIADTQYF
j_call: TRBJ2-1; v_call: TRBV7-3; clone_size: NA; cdr3_aa: CASSLGANPYNEQFF
j_call: TRBJ2-3; v_call: TRBV30; clone_size: NA; cdr3_aa: CAWSRAAGGQDTQYF
j_call: TRBJ1-1; v_call: TRBV7-3; clone_size: NA; cdr3_aa: CASSVQVNTEAFF
j_call: TRBJ2-7; v_call: TRBV19; clone_size: NA; cdr3_aa: CASSLGVSSYEQYF
j_call: TRBJ1-2; v_call: TRBV19; clone_size: NA; cdr3_aa: CASSMIGGSYGYTF
j_call: TRBJ1-3; v_call: TRBV28; clone_size: NA; cdr3_aa: CASSLGRILGNTIYF
j_call: TRBJ1-5; v_call: TRBV19; clone_size: NA; cdr3_aa: CASNKMGQGTQPQHF
j_call: TRBJ2-7; v_call: TRBV10-3; clone_size: NA; cdr3_aa: CAISGYQAGRTYEQYF
j_call: TRBJ1-1; v_call: TRBV11-2; clone_size: few; cdr3_aa: CASSVDPNTEAFF
j_call: TRBJ1-6; v_call: TRBV4-2; clone_size: NA; cdr3_aa: CASSQEAGGYNSPLHF
j_call: TRBJ1-1; v_call: TRBV7-9; clone_size: NA; cdr3_aa: CASSATTGGATEAFF
j_call: TRBJ2-7; v_call: TRBV2; clone_size: NA; cdr3_aa: CASSRSDYEQYF
j_call: TRBJ1-2; v_call: TRBV7-6; clone_size: NA; cdr3_aa: CASSLDREAYGYTF
j_call: TRBJ2-4; v_call: TRBV7-2; clone_size: NA; cdr3_aa: CASSLQGTGENIQYF
j_call: TRBJ1-1; v_call: TRBV7-3; clone_size: NA; cdr3_aa: CASSLNPGGNSGAFF
j_call: TRBJ2-3; v_call: TRBV23-1; clone_size: NA; cdr3_aa: CASSHPDRGSDSTDTQYF
j_call: TRBJ2-1; v_call: TRBV7-2; clone_size: NA; cdr3_aa: CASSQSRGDEQFF
j_call: TRBJ2-7; v_call: TRBV6-2/TRBV6-3; clone_size: NA; cdr3_aa: CASSYSSPYEQYF
j_call: TRBJ2-2; v_call: TRBV5-4; clone_size: NA; cdr3_aa: CASRRTGNTGELFF
j_call: TRBJ2-4; v_call: TRBV2; clone_size: NA; cdr3_aa: CASSLGSAKNIQYF
j_call: TRBJ2-2; v_call: TRBV5-5; clone_size: few; cdr3_aa: CASSLSRVIAGELFF
j_call: TRBJ2-1; v_call: TRBV19; clone_size: once; cdr3_aa: CASSPSWGNYNEQFF
j_call: TRBJ1-5; v_call: TRBV7-2; clone_size: NA; cdr3_aa: CASSLGAGNQPQHF
j_call: TRBJ2-1; v_call: TRBV11-3; clone_size: NA; cdr3_aa: CASSLPGIYNEQFF
j_call: TRBJ1-1; v_call: TRBV18; clone_size: once; cdr3_aa: CASSPLDQKTEAFF
j_call: TRBJ2-5; v_call: TRBV5-5; clone_size: NA; cdr3_aa: CASNSGRPQETQYF
j_call: TRBJ2-7; v_call: TRBV7-8; clone_size: NA; cdr3_aa: CASRRQGLSYEQYF
j_call: TRBJ2-5; v_call: TRBV24-1; clone_size: NA; cdr3_aa: CATSGAGGAGTQYF
j_call: TRBJ1-4; v_call: TRBV15; clone_size: NA; cdr3_aa: CATSKAGTGNEKLFF
j_call: TRBJ1-1; v_call: TRBV9; clone_size: NA; cdr3_aa: CASTPRGNRNTEAFF
j_call: TRBJ2-1; v_call: TRBV2; clone_size: NA; cdr3_aa: CASPRDTYNEQFF
j_call: TRBJ2-1; v_call: TRBV9; clone_size: once; cdr3_aa: CASTLRSGVSSYNEQFF